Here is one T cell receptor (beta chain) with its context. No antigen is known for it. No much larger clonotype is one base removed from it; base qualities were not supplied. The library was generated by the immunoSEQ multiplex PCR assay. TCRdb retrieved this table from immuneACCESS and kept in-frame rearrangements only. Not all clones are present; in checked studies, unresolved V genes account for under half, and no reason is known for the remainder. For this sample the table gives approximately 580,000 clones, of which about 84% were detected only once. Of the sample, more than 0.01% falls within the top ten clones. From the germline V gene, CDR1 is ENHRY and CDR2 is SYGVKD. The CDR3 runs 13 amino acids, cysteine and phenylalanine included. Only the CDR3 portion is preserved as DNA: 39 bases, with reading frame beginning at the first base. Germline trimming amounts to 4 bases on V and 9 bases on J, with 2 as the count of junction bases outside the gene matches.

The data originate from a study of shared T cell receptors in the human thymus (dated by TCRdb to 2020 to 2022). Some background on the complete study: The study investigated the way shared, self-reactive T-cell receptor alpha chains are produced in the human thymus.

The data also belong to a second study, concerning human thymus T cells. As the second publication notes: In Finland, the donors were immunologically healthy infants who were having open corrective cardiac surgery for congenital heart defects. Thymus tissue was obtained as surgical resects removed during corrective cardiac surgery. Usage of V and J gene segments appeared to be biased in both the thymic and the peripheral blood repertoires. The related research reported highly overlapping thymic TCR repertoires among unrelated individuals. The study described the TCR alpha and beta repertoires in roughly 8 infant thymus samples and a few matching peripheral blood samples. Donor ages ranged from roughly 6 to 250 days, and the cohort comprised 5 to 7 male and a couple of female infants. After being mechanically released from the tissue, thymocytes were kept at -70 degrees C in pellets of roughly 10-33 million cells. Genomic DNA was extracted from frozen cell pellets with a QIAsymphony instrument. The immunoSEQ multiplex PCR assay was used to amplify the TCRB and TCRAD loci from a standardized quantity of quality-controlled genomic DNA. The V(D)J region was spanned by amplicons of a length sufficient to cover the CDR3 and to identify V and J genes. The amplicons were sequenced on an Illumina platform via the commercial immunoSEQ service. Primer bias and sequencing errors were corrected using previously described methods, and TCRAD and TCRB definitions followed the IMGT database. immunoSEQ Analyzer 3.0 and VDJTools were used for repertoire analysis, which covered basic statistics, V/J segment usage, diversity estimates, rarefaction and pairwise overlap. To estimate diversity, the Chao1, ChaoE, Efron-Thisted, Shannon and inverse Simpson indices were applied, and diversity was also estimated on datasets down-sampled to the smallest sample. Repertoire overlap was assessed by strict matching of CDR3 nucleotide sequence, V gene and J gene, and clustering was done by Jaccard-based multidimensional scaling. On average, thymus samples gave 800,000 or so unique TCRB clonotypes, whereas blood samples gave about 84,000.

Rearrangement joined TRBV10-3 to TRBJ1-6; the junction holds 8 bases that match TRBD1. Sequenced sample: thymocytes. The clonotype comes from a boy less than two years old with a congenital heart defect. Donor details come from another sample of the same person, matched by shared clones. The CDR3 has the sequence CAISVTGGSPLHF. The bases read TGTGCCATCAGTGTTACAGGGGGTTCACCCCTCCACTTT.